The 21 T cell receptor beta chains in this list originate from one sample, sequenced in a study of glioma-infiltrating T cells. The iRepertoire nested amplicon-rescue multiplex PCR amplified TCR alpha and beta CDR3s from RNA. MiXCR, applied by TCRdb to the multiplex PCR reads, yields one record per CDR3 protein. The sample includes some 130,000 distinct CDR3 sequences, around 25% of them seen just once. The specimen sequenced was glioma tissue, nonneoplastic brain tissue, or PBMCs (not recorded which). Receptors were obtained from a human donor with low-grade glioma or glioblastoma, undergoing nonglioma brain surgery, or in good health (not recorded which).

This clonotype was recorded many times. V gene TRBV20-1 combines with J gene TRBJ1-6, with D tentatively TRBD1 (6 bases). This CDR3 has 14 residues. The V gene lost 5 bases and the J gene lost 12 bases, with 20 bases spanning the gap. Germline V gene lookup returns CDR1 DFQATT and CDR2 SNEGSKA (reference sequence). This CDR3 reads CSAHGQSPLGPLHF. DNA for the CDR3: TGCAGTGCTCATGGACAGTCCCCCCTGGGACCCCTCCACTTT.

This rearrangement joins TRBV20-1 to TRBJ1-2, with D possibly matching TRBD1 (5 bases). The CDR3 is made up of 15 amino acids. The V gene lost 6 bases and the J gene lost 3 bases, with 20 bases spanning the gap. Looked up from germline, CDR1 is DFQATT and CDR2 is SNEGSKA (reference sequence). CDR3 bases: TGCAGTGCCCGCCCTACGTCAAGGGGCGACTATGGCTACACCTTC. Its protein is CSARPTSRGDYGYTF.

V usage is TRBV25-1 and J usage is TRBJ2-3, with D perhaps being TRBD1 or TRBD2 (6 bases each). The CDR3 covers 16 residues. CDR1 and CDR2 (germline): MGHDK, SYGVNS. V lost 4 bases to trimming and J lost 4 bases, with 18 bases between them. CDR3 in DNA: TGTGCCAGCAGTGCACAGGGCTCCGGGAGCGCAGATACGCAGTATTTT. It codes for CASSAQGSGSADTQYF.

This clonotype came up many times. The chain joins TRBV15 to TRBJ2-1; 10 nucleotides match TRBD1. Trimming removed 6 bases from V and 3 bases from J; junction bases left unmatched: 5. CDR1 is LNHNV, CDR2 YYDKDF, per germline (reference sequence). CDR3 length equals 15 residues. The CDR3 is CATSIGQGDYNEQFF. The DNA of the CDR3 is TGTGCCACCAGTATCGGACAGGGGGACTACAATGAGCAGTTCTTC.

The table lists this clonotype with a few counts. The chain couples TRBV2 to TRBJ1-5; TRBD1 matches at 11 bases. The germline CDR1 and CDR2 sequences are SNHLY and FYNNEI. Unmatched junction bases numbered 5, after V lost 6 bases and J lost 1 base. The CDR3 runs 16 residues. CDR3 sequence reads: CASREGQGVSNQPQHF. CDR3 coding DNA: TGTGCCAGCAGGGAGGGACAGGGGGTGAGCAATCAGCCCCAGCATTTT.

This chain uses TRBV7-2 with TRBJ2-3; perhaps TRBD1 as D (6 bases). The CDR3 extends over 13 amino acids. Trimming cost V 5 bases and J 6 bases, with 12 bases left between them. CDR1 SGHTA and CDR2 FQGNSA come from the germline V gene. The CDR3 sequence is CASSPWDTDTQYF. In DNA, the CDR3 is TGTGCCAGCAGCCCCTGGGACACGGATACGCAGTATTTT. The full variable domain, in which reference TRBV7-2 and TRBJ2-3 provide the parts outside the CDR3, is GAGVSQSPSNKVTEKGKDVELRCDPISGHTALYWYRQSLGQGLEFLIYFQGNSAPDKSGLPSDRFSAERTGGSVSTLTIQRTQQEDSAVYLCASSPWDTDTQYFGPGTRLTVL.

The genes are TRBV5-1 and TRBJ1-1; D remains ambiguous. The germline gives CDR1 SGHRS, CDR2 YFSETQ. The CDR3 covers 18 residues. With 0 bases removed from V and 14 bases from J, the gap between germline ends came to 32 bases. CDR3 sequence: CASSLGALLASSYNEQFF. DNA for the CDR3: TGCGCCAGCAGCTTGGGGGCCCTACTAGCGAGCTCCTACAATGAGCAGTTCTTT.

A few counts support this clonotype. J is TRBJ1-6 and V is TRBV2, with D perhaps TRBD1 (6 bases). The length of the CDR3 is 12 residues. Trimming left V 6 bases short and J 7 bases short, with 7 bases between. Germline V gene lookup returns CDR1 SNHLY and CDR2 FYNNEI. CDR3 in DNA: TGTGCCAGCAGCACAGGGAATTCACCCCTCCACTTT. The encoded protein is CASSTGNSPLHF.

The chain carries TRBV15 and TRBJ2-1; D possibly corresponds to TRBD1 (6 bases). The germline CDR1 and CDR2 sequences are LNHNV and YYDKDF (reference sequence). Trimming pared 3 bases from V and 13 bases from J, leaving 22 bases between. The CDR3 runs to 15 residues. The CDR3 nucleotides read TGTGCCACCAGCAGCCCGGACAGTCTCCAAGAGACCCAGTTCTTC. Amino acids: CATSSPDSLQETQFF. The full variable domain, in which reference TRBV15 and TRBJ2-1 provide the parts outside the CDR3, is DAMVIQNPRYQVTQFGKPVTLSCSQTLNHNVMYWYQQKSSQAPKLLFHYYDKDFNNEADTPDNFQSRRPNTSFCFLDIRSPGLGDTAMYLCATSSPDSLQETQFFGPGTRLTVL.

V gene TRBV5-1 combines with J gene TRBJ2-3; 11 bases align to TRBD2. The CDR3 contains 15 residues. The ends lost 8 bases at V and 5 bases at J; junction bases unmatched: 10. Germline V gene data show CDR1 as SGHRS and CDR2 as YFSETQ. The DNA of the CDR3 is TGCGCCAGTCGGGAACTAGCGGGGGTGCAAGATACGCAGTATTTT. Translation gives CASRELAGVQDTQYF.

In DNA, the CDR3 is TGCAGTGCGCTTAGGGGACAGAGAAATTCACCCCTCCACTTT. Amino acids: CSALRGQRNSPLHF. The chain carries TRBV20-1 and TRBJ1-6, with 7 nucleotides matching TRBD1. The V gene's germline CDR1 is DFQATT and CDR2 SNEGSKA (reference sequence). J was trimmed by 7 bases and V by 6 bases; bases with no gene match: 9. The CDR3 is made up of 14 amino acids.

The rearrangement uses TRBV20-1 and TRBJ2-1; D may be TRBD1 or TRBD2 (5 bases each). Germline V CDR1 and CDR2: DFQATT, SNEGSKA (reference sequence). CDR3 size: 12 residues. The CDR3 sequence is CSSEDKYNEQFF. CDR3 in DNA: TGCAGCTCGGAGGACAAATACAATGAGCAGTTCTTC.

This rearrangement joins TRBV6-6 to TRBJ2-2, with D possibly matching TRBD2 (6 bases). The CDR3 loop spans 15 amino acids. Germline values: CDR1 MNHNY, CDR2 SVGAGI (reference sequence). The V and J ends lost 2 bases and 7 bases respectively, with 14 bases between them. The CDR3 reads CASSYGQGGFGELFF. DNA of the CDR3: TGTGCCAGCAGTTACGGGCAGGGAGGCTTCGGGGAGCTGTTTTTT.

A word on this clonotype: The junction does not match germline at one end; this may be a read error. The genes are TRBV7-6 and TRBJ2-5; D unresolved. CDR3 length equals 12 residues. Germline CDR1 is SGHVS and CDR2 is FNYEAQ. CDR3 sequence (DNA): TGTGCCAGCAGCTTAGCACAAGAGACCAAGTACTTC. Its protein product is CASSLAQETKYF.

On this clonotype: A much larger clone is a single base away; this may be a read error. This chain connects TRBV20-1 to TRBJ1-2; D call uncertain. The CDR3 has 13 amino acids. The germline CDR1 and CDR2 sequences are DFQATT and SNEGSKA (reference sequence). Trimming shortened V by 0 bases and J by 7 bases, and 12 bases separated the two germline ends. The CDR3 nucleotides read TGCAGTGCTAGAGATCGGGTTGCCTCTGGCTACACCTTC. As protein: CSARDRVASGYTF.

This sequence joins TRBV7-2 and TRBJ2-1; a possible D gene is TRBD2 (5 bases). The germline gives CDR1 SGHTA, CDR2 FQGNSA. The CDR3 loop spans 14 amino acids. V lost 3 bases, J lost 6 bases, and 12 bases lay in between. The CDR3 is CASSFTRTANEQFF. Written as DNA, the CDR3 is TGTGCCAGCAGCTTCACTAGGACCGCCAATGAGCAGTTCTTC. Based on the CDR3 plus reference TRBV7-2 and TRBJ2-1, the full variable domain is GAGVSQSPSNKVTEKGKDVELRCDPISGHTALYWYRQSLGQGLEFLIYFQGNSAPDKSGLPSDRFSAERTGGSVSTLTIQRTQQEDSAVYLCASSFTRTANEQFFGPGTRLTVL.

CDR3 amino acids: CLKEVNYGYTF. CDR3 DNA sequence: TGTTTAAAGGAGGTGAACTATGGCTACACCTTC. The chain joins TRBV2 to TRBJ1-2; D is undetermined. CDR1 and CDR2 (germline): SNHLY, FYNNEI. This CDR3 spans 11 amino acids.

The rearrangement links TRBV7-9 to TRBJ2-1; 9 nucleotides match TRBD1. The V segment lost 5 bases and the J segment 8 bases; nucleotides outside the gene matches: 10. This CDR3 spans 15 amino acids. From germline, CDR1 is SEHNR and CDR2 FQNEAQ (reference sequence). CDR3 coding DNA: TGTGCCAGCAGCCGTCGGGACAGGGTAATAGATGAGCAGTTCTTC. It translates to CASSRRDRVIDEQFF.

This clonotype was observed at least ten times. The V and J genes are TRBV27 and TRBJ1-1, with 7 nucleotides matching TRBD1. Unmatched junction bases numbered 5, after V lost 3 bases and J lost 1 base. The CDR3 has 15 amino acids. Germline V CDR1 and CDR2: MNHEY, SMNVEV (reference sequence). DNA for the CDR3: TGTGCCAGCAGTTTCAGACGACAGGGGAACACTGAAGCTTTCTTT. Translating it yields CASSFRRQGNTEAFF.

This clonotype appeared a few times. The CDR3 DNA is TGTGCCAGCAGTTTGACAAGAGAACATACGCAGTATTTT. Residues: CASSLTREHTQYF. The chain joins TRBV28 to TRBJ2-3; no clear D gene. The CDR3 length is 13 residues. Trimming took off 3 bases at V and 7 bases at J, with 11 bases between the two ends. CDR1 and CDR2 from the germline V gene are MDHEN and SYDVKM.

This clonotype has a count of ten or more. The rearrangement uses TRBV27 and TRBJ1-2, with D unclear. This CDR3 region has 12 residues. The germline CDR1 and CDR2 sequences are MNHEY and SMNVEV (reference sequence). Trimming shortened V by 4 bases and J by 7 bases, and 10 bases separated the two germline ends. The CDR3 bases are TGTGCCAGCAGTTCCCAACGGGGTGGCTACACCTTC. It encodes CASSSQRGGYTF.